The source of this T cell receptor beta chain is a study of shared clonotypes between healthy human individuals. General observations from the study: A reduction in generation probabilities was seen for non-shared clonotypes relative to those shared by all four donors.

Methods used by the authors: ImmunoSEQ yielded junction-only sequences lacking quality scores, so filtering differed. Some clones are missing from TCRdb's copy, which holds only in-frame ones; the method was immunoSEQ multiplex PCR. That table furnishes V, J and clone size, whereas the DNA furnished D and trimming. The table lists more than 600,000 clones, about 90% of them singletons. As for this clone: Its specificity is unknown.

As defined, naive CD8 cells were CD45RO-negative and positively selected for CCR7, with terminally differentiated effector memory CD45RA+ cells excluded. Trimming took 6 bases from V and 0 from J, leaving 9 bases between them. Germline CDR1 and CDR2: LNHDA and SQIVND (reference sequence). CDR3 length equals 14 residues. The chain couples TRBV19 to TRBJ2-1; a weak D match, TRBD1 (6 bases). The origin of this receptor is a young man in good health. The specimen sequenced was naive CD8+ T cells sorted from blood. The CDR3 reads CASSRDNSYNEQFF. In nucleotides, the CDR3 is TGTGCCAGTAGCCGGGACAACTCCTACAATGAGCAGTTCTTC.